The present T cell receptor beta chain was sequenced within a study of blood T cell repertoires in COVID-19. Method: immunoSEQ multiplex PCR; TCRdb's copy keeps in-frame clones and lacks some. In the table there are more than 85,000 clones, 88% of which are singletons. The CDR3 loop spans 14 amino acids. CDR1 SGHNT and CDR2 YYREEE come from the germline V gene (reference sequence). V lost 0 bases, J lost 7 bases, and 1 base stayed unmatched. V gene TRBV5-4 combines with J gene TRBJ1-6; 7 bases align to TRBD1. This sequence originates from a man aged 50-60 years with COVID-19, enrolled during active disease. Input material: peripheral blood. The CDR3 region has the DNA TGTGCCAGCAGCTTGGACAGGGGCAATTCACCCCTCCACTTT. Translated, it gives CASSLDRGNSPLHF.